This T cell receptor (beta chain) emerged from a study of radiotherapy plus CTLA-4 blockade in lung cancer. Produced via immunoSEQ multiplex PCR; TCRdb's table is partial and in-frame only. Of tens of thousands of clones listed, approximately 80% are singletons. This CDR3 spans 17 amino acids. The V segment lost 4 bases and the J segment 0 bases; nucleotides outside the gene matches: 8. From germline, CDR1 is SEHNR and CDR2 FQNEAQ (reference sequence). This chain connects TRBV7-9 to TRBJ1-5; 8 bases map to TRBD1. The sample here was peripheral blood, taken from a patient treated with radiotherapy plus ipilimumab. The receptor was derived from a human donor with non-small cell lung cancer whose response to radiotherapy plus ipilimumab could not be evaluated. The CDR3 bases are TGTGCCAGCAGCTCGACAGGGGACCCATATAGCAATCAGCCCCAGCATTTT. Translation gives CASSSTGDPYSNQPQHF.